The T cell receptor beta chain described here comes from a study of control samples from healthy donors and cancer patients. Assay: immunoSEQ multiplex PCR; the TCRdb copy retains only in-frame clones and omits some. This sample has roughly 55,000 clones; 90% to 97% occur once, and the top ten carry around 0.99%. The sequence derives from a woman under 30 in good health. Source material: blood.

The CDR3 coding sequence is TGTGCCAGCAACAACTCCCCTAGCGGGGAGCAGTTCTTC. This encodes CASNNSPSGEQFF. V is TRBV7-3 and J is TRBJ2-1; 8 bases are a match to TRBD2. The V segment lost 7 bases and the J segment 10 bases; nucleotides outside the gene matches: 9. Germline CDR1 reads SGHTA; CDR2 reads FQGTGA. This CDR3 is 13 amino acids long.